Included here is one T cell receptor (beta chain) sequence, with context. In the study's own analysis: How many nucleated cells were present was estimated from reference gene primer amplification. Sequencing was performed with immunoSEQ multiplex PCR; in TCRdb, only in-frame clones are kept and a portion is missing. V, J and clone size reflect that table, while D and trimming were determined from the DNA. The data show approximately 28,000 clones, about 78% seen once. This sample was taken from a study of blood T cell repertoires in COVID-19. For the study at large: Sites in the United States, Italy and Spain provided acute and convalescent COVID-19 samples. T cells, B-cell-depleted T cells, or PBMCs supplied cDNA or gDNA.

Trimming stripped 2 bases from V and 0 bases from J, with 5 bases between. This CDR3 has 13 amino acids. Looked up from germline, CDR1 is LGHDT and CDR2 is YNNKEL (reference sequence). Sequenced input: peripheral blood. This receptor was identified in a boy aged 2 to 10 with active or convalescent COVID-19. The chain uses TRBV3-1 (or the pseudogene TRBV3-2) and TRBJ2-7; no reliable D call. CDR3 nucleotides: TGTGCCAGCAGCCAACTTAGCTCCTACGAGCAGTACTTC. Its protein is CASSQLSSYEQYF.